This T cell receptor beta chain derives from a study of response to subunit inactivated influenza vaccine. Study results and caveats: It was the authors' suggestion that each seasonal influenza vaccination recruits few new T cells.

This clonotype was seen only a few times. Its antigen is undetermined. One entry per CDR3 protein, called by TCRdb with MiXCR from the RT-PCR reads. The table has about 520,000 distinct CDR3 sequences, 25% seen once. The CDR3 loop spans 17 amino acids. V was cut by 3 bases and J by 6 bases, with 22 bases left in between. Germline V gene sequence: CDR1 SGHVS, CDR2 FQNEAQ. The sequences come from CD4+ T cells sorted from PBMCs, collected approximately 5 days after vaccination. The clonotype comes from a man between 50 and 59 years old who received an inactivated influenza vaccine. This rearrangement joins TRBV7-8 to TRBJ2-3; D perhaps matches TRBD2 (6 bases). CDR3 residues: CASSLFGTRVAMDTQYF. The CDR3, as DNA: TGTGCCAGCAGCTTGTTCGGGACTCGGGTGGCTATGGATACGCAGTATTTT.